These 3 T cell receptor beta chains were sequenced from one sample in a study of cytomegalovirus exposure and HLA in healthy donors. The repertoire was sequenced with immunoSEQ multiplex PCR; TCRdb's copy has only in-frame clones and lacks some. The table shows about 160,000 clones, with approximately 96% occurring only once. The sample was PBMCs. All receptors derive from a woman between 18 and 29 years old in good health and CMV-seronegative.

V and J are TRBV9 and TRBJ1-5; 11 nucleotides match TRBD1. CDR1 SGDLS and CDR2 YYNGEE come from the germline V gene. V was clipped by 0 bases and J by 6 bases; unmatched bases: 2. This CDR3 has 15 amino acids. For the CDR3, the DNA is TGTGCCAGCAGCGTAGGGACAGGGGGCGGTCAGCCCCAGCATTTT. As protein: CASSVGTGGGQPQHF.

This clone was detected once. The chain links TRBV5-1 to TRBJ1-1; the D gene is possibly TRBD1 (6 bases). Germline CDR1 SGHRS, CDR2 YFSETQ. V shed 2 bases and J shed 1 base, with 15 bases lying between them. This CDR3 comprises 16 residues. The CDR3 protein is CASSLLTVGANTEAFF. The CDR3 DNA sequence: TGCGCCAGCAGCTTACTCACCGTGGGGGCGAACACTGAAGCTTTCTTT.

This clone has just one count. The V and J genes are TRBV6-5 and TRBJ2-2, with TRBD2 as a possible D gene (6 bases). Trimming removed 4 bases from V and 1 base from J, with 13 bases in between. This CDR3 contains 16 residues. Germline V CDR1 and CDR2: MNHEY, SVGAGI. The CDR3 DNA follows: TGTGCCAGCAGTTTAACCGGGCGGGGGAACACCGGGGAGCTGTTTTTT. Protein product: CASSLTGRGNTGELFF.